The 9 T cell receptor beta chains presented below share a single source sample, sequenced in a study of identical twins. TCRdb reanalysed the 5' RACE reads using MiXCR and keeps one entry per CDR3 protein. This sample has 400,000 to 600,000 distinct CDR3 sequences, with 20% to 25% found just once. This sample was also put to use in a study of yellow fever vaccine responses in identical twins.

The sample taken for sequencing was CD4+ T cells sorted from blood. These receptors were obtained from a woman under 30 in good health.

The CDR3 nucleotides read TGTGCCAGCGGAACAAGCGGTAGCTCCTACAATGAGCAGTTCTTC. Protein product: CASGTSGSSYNEQFF. The V and J genes are TRBV11-3 and TRBJ2-1; maybe TRBD2 (5 bases). Trimming took 8 bases from V and 0 from J, leaving 14 bases between them. Per the germline V gene, CDR1 is SGHNT and CDR2 is YENEEA. This CDR3 spans 15 amino acids. The entire variable domain, with the rest obtained from reference TRBV11-3 and TRBJ2-1, is as follows: EAGVVQSPRYKIIEKKQPVAFWCNPISGHNTLYWYLQNLGQGPELLIRYENEEAVDDSQLPKDRFSAERLKGVDSTLKIQPAELGDSAVYLCASGTSGSSYNEQFFGPGTRLTVL.

The chain joins TRBV3-1 to TRBJ2-3; D is ambiguous. CDR3 length equals 15 residues. V was shortened by 4 bases and J by 0 bases, with 11 bases between the two germline ends. Germline values: CDR1 LGHDT, CDR2 YNNKEL (reference sequence). The CDR3 DNA sequence: TGTGCCAGCAGCCGCCTCGGTGGCAGCACAGATACGCAGTATTTT. Translating gives CASSRLGGSTDTQYF.

This clonotype was counted between two and nine times. This chain links TRBV24-1 with TRBJ2-3, with TRBD2 matching 8 bases. The CDR3 runs 15 residues. In germline, CDR1 is KGHDR, CDR2 SFDVKD. With 8 bases clipped from V and 3 bases from J, the junction kept 9 bases outside the gene matches. CDR3 nucleotide sequence: TGTGCCACCAACCCCGGGGGGGGGCTGACAGATACGCAGTATTTT. Residues: CATNPGGGLTDTQYF.

This clonotype has a handful of counts. V gene TRBV12-3 or TRBV12-4 combines with J gene TRBJ2-3; a weak D match, TRBD2 (6 bases). The CDR3 is 15 residues long. Trimming stripped 6 bases from V and 3 bases from J, with 16 bases between. CDR3 DNA: TGTGCCAGCAGCCACCTTCTGGGGGGAACAGATACGCAGTATTTT. Translated: CASSHLLGGTDTQYF.

Here the CDR3 DNA reads TGCGCCAGCAGCGCCGGGACTAGCGTTTTGGAGACCCAGTACTTC. Translation gives CASSAGTSVLETQYF. This sequence joins TRBV5-1 and TRBJ2-5, with 10 bases aligning to TRBD2. V shed 4 bases and J 5 bases; nucleotides not matched to a gene: 8. CDR1 is SGHRS, CDR2 YFSETQ, per germline. The CDR3 covers 15 residues.

The chain employs TRBV7-3 and TRBJ2-6; D is perhaps TRBD2 (5 bases). Germline V lookup: CDR1 SGHTA, CDR2 FQGTGA. CDR3 length: 17 amino acids. V lost 5 bases to trimming and J lost 4 bases, with 18 bases between them. This chain's CDR3 is CASSLRVQEAGANVLTF. In DNA form, the CDR3 reads TGTGCCAGCAGCCTCCGGGTCCAGGAGGCCGGGGCCAACGTCCTGACTTTC.

This chain links TRBV6-5 with TRBJ2-3; no definite D call. Germline V gene sequence: CDR1 MNHEY, CDR2 SVGAGI. Trimming stripped 0 bases from V and 0 bases from J, with 7 bases between. CDR3 size: 15 residues. CDR3 sequence: CASSYSIASTDTQYF. The CDR3 nucleotides read TGTGCCAGCAGTTACTCGATCGCGAGCACAGATACGCAGTATTTT.

The V gene is TRBV5-6, the J gene TRBJ1-2; D unresolved. Germline-derived CDR1 and CDR2 are SGHDT and YYEEEE. This CDR3 contains 13 residues. Trimming stripped 4 bases from V and 1 base from J, with 8 bases between. CDR3 sequence reads: CASSGDVNYGYTF. CDR3 coding DNA: TGTGCCAGCAGCGGAGACGTTAACTATGGCTACACCTTC.

Only a few counts were recorded for this clonotype. The rearrangement links TRBV7-8 to TRBJ1-6; D call uncertain. This CDR3 has 12 residues. Germline V gene data show CDR1 as SGHVS and CDR2 as FQNEAQ. The V end lost 5 bases, the J end lost 8 bases, and 7 bases lay between the germline ends. CDR3 loop: CASSPFDSPLHF. The CDR3 coding sequence is TGTGCCAGCAGCCCCTTCGATTCACCCCTCCACTTT. Supplemented by reference TRBV7-8 and TRBJ1-6, the full variable domain reads GAGVSQSPRYKVAKRGQDVALRCDPISGHVSLFWYQQALGQGPEFLTYFQNEAQLDKSGLPSDRFFAERPEGSVSTLKIQRTQQEDSAVYLCASSPFDSPLHFGNGTRLTVT.